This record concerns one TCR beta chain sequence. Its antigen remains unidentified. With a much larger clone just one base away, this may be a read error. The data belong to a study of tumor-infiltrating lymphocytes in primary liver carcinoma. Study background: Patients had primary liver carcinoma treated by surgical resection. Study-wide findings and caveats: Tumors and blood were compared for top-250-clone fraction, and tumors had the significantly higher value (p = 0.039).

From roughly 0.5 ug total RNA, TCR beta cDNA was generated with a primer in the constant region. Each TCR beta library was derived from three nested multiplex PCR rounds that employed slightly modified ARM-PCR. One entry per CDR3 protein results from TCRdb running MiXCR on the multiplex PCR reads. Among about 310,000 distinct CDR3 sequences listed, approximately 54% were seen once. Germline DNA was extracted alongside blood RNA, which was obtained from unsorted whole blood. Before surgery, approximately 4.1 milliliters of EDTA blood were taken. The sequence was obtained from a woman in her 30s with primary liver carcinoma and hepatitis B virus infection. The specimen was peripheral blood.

CDR3: CASSYGARMNSPLHF. The DNA of the CDR3 is TGTGCCAGCAGTTACGGAGCCAGAATGAATTCACCCCTCCACTTT. The V and J genes are TRBV6-5 and TRBJ1-6; no reliable D call. The germline gives CDR1 MNHEY, CDR2 SVGAGI. CDR3 length: 15 residues. V lost 2 bases and J lost 7, with 12 bases in between.